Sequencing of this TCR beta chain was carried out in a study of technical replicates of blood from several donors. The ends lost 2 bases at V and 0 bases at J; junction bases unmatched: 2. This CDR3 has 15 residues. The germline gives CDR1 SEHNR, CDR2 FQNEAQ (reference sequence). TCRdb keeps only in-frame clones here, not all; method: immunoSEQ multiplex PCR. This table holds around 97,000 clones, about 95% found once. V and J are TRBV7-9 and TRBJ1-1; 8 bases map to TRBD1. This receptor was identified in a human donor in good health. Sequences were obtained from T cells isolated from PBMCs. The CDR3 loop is CASSLPQGVNTEAFF. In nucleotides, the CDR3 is TGTGCCAGCAGCTTACCACAGGGGGTGAACACTGAAGCTTTCTTT.